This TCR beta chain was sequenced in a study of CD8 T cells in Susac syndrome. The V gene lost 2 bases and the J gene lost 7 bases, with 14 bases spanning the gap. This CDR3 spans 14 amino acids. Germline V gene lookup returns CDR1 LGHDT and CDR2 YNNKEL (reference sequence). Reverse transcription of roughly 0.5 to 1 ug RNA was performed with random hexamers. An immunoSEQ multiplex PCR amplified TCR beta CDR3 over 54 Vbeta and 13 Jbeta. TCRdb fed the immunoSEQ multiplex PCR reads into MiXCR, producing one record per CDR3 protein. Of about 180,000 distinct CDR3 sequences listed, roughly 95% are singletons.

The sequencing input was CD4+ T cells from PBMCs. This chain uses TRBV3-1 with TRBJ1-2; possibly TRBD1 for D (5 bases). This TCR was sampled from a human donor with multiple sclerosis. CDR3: CASSQRGTSAGYTF. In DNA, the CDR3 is TGTGCCAGCAGCCAAAGAGGGACTTCGGCTGGCTACACCTTC.